This T cell receptor beta chain was sequenced during a study of CD8+ T cells in alopecia areata. General observations from the study: Sequences from scalp samples also cover resident alphabeta T cells of normal skin. Higher clonality was seen in lesional scalp than in normal scalp, especially in alopecia totalis/universalis. Although TCR sharing was seen in mice, sharing across patients was less clear, possibly for HLA-related reasons.

Once RNA had been extracted, it was reverse transcribed into cDNA to act as the sequencing template. TCRdb's copy holds only in-frame clones and misses some; the assay was immunoSEQ multiplex PCR. In the table there are 150,000 or so clones, over 80% of which are singletons. Samples from alopecia areata patients were lesional scalp punch biopsies and peripheral blood. Unmatched junction bases numbered 9, after V lost 5 bases and J lost 4 bases. Germline CDR1 and CDR2: SQVTM and ANQGSEA. The CDR3 loop spans 16 amino acids. On this clone itself: Its antigen is as yet unknown.

The sequences come from CD8+ T cells sorted from blood, collected at week 0. The source of this sequence is a human donor with alopecia areata. The chain links TRBV29-1 to TRBJ2-6; 9 bases map to TRBD1. The CDR3 bases are TGCAGCGTTAAGCTACAGGGGGCTTCAGGGGCCAACGTCCTGACTTTC. Its protein product is CSVKLQGASGANVLTF.